Presented here are 25 T cell receptor beta chains from one specimen sequenced in a study of PD-L1 blockade in urothelial cancer. Profiling relied on immunoSEQ multiplex PCR, and the TCRdb table lists in-frame clones only, not all of them. The table lists about 32,000 clones, more than 65% of them singletons. The specimen comprised PBMCs, sampled around atezolizumab (anti-PD-L1) treatment. The receptors here all came from a man aged 55 to 69 with urothelial cancer.

The rearrangement uses TRBV5-1 and TRBJ2-5; D gene ambiguous. The CDR3 runs to 13 residues. V was pared by 0 bases and J by 2 bases, with 5 bases between. The germline gives CDR1 SGHRS, CDR2 YFSETQ. CDR3 region: CASSLDFQETQYF. In nucleotides, the CDR3 is TGCGCCAGCAGCTTGGACTTTCAAGAGACCCAGTACTTC.

The chain uses TRBV4-1 and TRBJ1-1; a possible D gene is TRBD1 (5 bases). Germline lookup yields CDR1 MGHRA and CDR2 YSYEKL. Trimming took 2 bases from V and 0 from J, leaving 10 bases between them. This CDR3 region has 15 residues. The CDR3 nucleotides are TGCGCCAGCAGCCAAACTATACAGGTGAACACTGAAGCTTTCTTT. It codes for CASSQTIQVNTEAFF.

The V and J genes are TRBV4-3 and TRBJ2-6; the D gene is possibly TRBD1 (5 bases). The CDR3 loop spans 17 amino acids. Looked up from germline, CDR1 is LGHNA and CDR2 is YSLEER. The V gene lost 1 base and the J gene lost 0 bases, with 10 bases spanning the gap. The CDR3 sequence is CASSQGGSSSGANVLTF. The CDR3 DNA reads as TGCGCCAGCAGCCAAGGGGGCTCCAGCTCTGGGGCCAACGTCCTGACTTTC.

The J gene is TRBJ2-1, the V gene TRBV10-2; 11 bases match TRBD2. The CDR3 runs to 14 residues. V lost 7 bases, J lost 9 bases, and 8 bases stayed unmatched. Germline lookup yields CDR1 WSHSY and CDR2 SAAADI. CDR3 region: CASTTSGITGEQFF. DNA of the CDR3: TGCGCCAGCACGACTAGCGGGATTACTGGTGAGCAGTTCTTC.

This chain uses TRBV7-2 with TRBJ2-7; TRBD1 aligns across 11 bases. The CDR3 loop spans 14 amino acids. The J segment lost 0 bases and the V segment lost 8 bases, leaving 3 bases of the junction unmatched. Germline loops: CDR1 SGHTA, CDR2 FQGNSA. The CDR3 sequence is CASPGQGDSYEQYF. CDR3 in DNA: TGTGCCAGCCCGGGACAGGGGGACTCCTACGAGCAGTACTTC.

The chain carries TRBV10-3 and TRBJ1-2; TRBD1 matches at 7 bases. CDR3 size: 16 residues. Germline V gives CDR1 ENHRY, CDR2 SYGVKD. The junction had 11 bases not matched to a gene; V was cut back by 3 bases and J by 4 bases. The CDR3 DNA follows: TGTGCCATCAGTGATGAAGGCAGGGGGTCCGGCTATGGCTACACCTTC. As protein: CAISDEGRGSGYGYTF.

The chain recombines TRBV10-2 with TRBJ1-1, with 7 bases fitting TRBD1. There are 17 residues in the CDR3. V gave up 4 bases and J gave up 0 bases; unmatched junction bases: 11. The germline gives CDR1 WSHSY, CDR2 SAAADI. The CDR3 protein is CASSAFSTGIMNTEAFF. The CDR3 DNA sequence: TGCGCCAGCAGTGCGTTCTCGACAGGGATCATGAACACTGAAGCTTTCTTT.

The rearrangement joins TRBV6-5 to TRBJ2-3, with 13 bases lining up with TRBD2. CDR3 length: 16 residues. Germline assignment: CDR1 MNHEY and CDR2 SVGAGI. V shed 2 bases and J 7 bases; nucleotides not matched to a gene: 6. The CDR3 DNA follows: TGTGCCAGCAGTTACGTGGGACTAGCGGGGTCGAATACGCAGTATTTT. Its translation is CASSYVGLAGSNTQYF.

This rearrangement joins TRBV7-9 to TRBJ2-7; 8 bases fit TRBD1. Germline values: CDR1 SEHNR, CDR2 FQNEAQ (reference sequence). The CDR3 is 14 amino acids. Germline trimming cut 2 bases from V and 5 bases from J; bases unmatched to any gene: 5. In DNA form, the CDR3 reads TGTGCCAGCAGCTTACAACAGGGGGGACACGAGCAGTACTTC. This codes for CASSLQQGGHEQYF.

This clone occurred a few times. The chain has TRBV18 and TRBJ1-2; perhaps TRBD1 as D (5 bases). Germline V gene sequence: CDR1 KGHSH, CDR2 LQKENI. CDR3 length: 15 residues. Between the trimmed V and J ends, which lost 1 base and 0 bases, there was a span of 9 bases. In DNA, the CDR3 is TGTGCCAGCTCACCACGCGGGGGGACTAACTATGGCTACACCTTC. Residues: CASSPRGGTNYGYTF. The variable domain in full, with the rest retrieved from reference TRBV18 and TRBJ1-2, is NAGVMQNPRHLVRRRGQEARLRCSPMKGHSHVYWYRQLPEEGLKFMVYLQKENIIDESGMPKERFSAEFPKEGPSILRIQQVVRGDSAAYFCASSPRGGTNYGYTFGSGTRLTVV.

J is TRBJ2-5 and V is TRBV6-1; 9 positions match TRBD2. CDR3 length: 16 amino acids. CDR1 MNHNS and CDR2 SASEGT come from the germline V gene. V dropped 3 bases and J dropped 6; count of bases not matched to a gene: 11. CDR3 protein: CASSEEGGGALKTQYF. CDR3 DNA sequence: TGTGCCAGCAGTGAGGAGGGCGGGGGGGCCTTGAAGACCCAGTACTTC.

The chain uses TRBV19 and TRBJ1-4; the D gene is possibly TRBD1 (6 bases). The V and J ends lost 5 bases and 8 bases respectively, with 21 bases between them. The CDR3 runs to 16 residues. Germline V gives CDR1 LNHDA, CDR2 SQIVND (reference sequence). The CDR3 here is CASSGPGVQGFEKLFF. The CDR3 coding sequence is TGTGCCAGTAGTGGGCCCGGGGTACAGGGTTTCGAAAAACTGTTTTTT.

V and J are TRBV7-9 and TRBJ1-1; TRBD1 might be the D (6 bases). Trimming removed 1 base at V and 0 bases at J, with 12 bases between. CDR3 length: 16 residues. CDR1 is SEHNR, CDR2 FQNEAQ, per germline (reference sequence). The CDR3 is CASSLGGGRVNTEAFF. In DNA form, the CDR3 reads TGTGCCAGCAGCTTAGGGGGGGGCAGGGTGAACACTGAAGCTTTCTTT. Combining the CDR3 with reference TRBV7-9 and TRBJ1-1 gives the whole variable domain DTGVSQNPRHKITKRGQNVTFRCDPISEHNRLYWYRQTLGQGPEFLTYFQNEAQLEKSRLLSDRFSAERPKGSFSTLEIQRTEQGDSAMYLCASSLGGGRVNTEAFFGQGTRLTVV.

The chain couples TRBV9 to TRBJ2-5, with a weak D call TRBD2 (5 bases). Per germline, CDR1 SGDLS and CDR2 YYNGEE. Trimming cost V 3 bases and J 7 bases, with 16 bases left between them. The CDR3 covers 14 residues. This CDR3 reads CASSGAGEMGTQYF. For the CDR3, the DNA is TGTGCCAGCAGCGGGGCCGGGGAAATGGGGACCCAGTACTTC.

V is TRBV6-5 and J is TRBJ1-2; 9 bases are a match to TRBD1. The CDR3 sequence is 14 residues long. After removal of 6 bases from V and 4 bases from J, the junction contained 6 bases not matched to a gene. The germline V gene has CDR1 MNHEY and CDR2 SVGAGI. The CDR3 protein is CASRGLQGAYGYTF. The CDR3 DNA is TGTGCCAGCAGAGGATTACAGGGGGCCTATGGCTACACCTTC.

This rearrangement joins TRBV11-2 to TRBJ2-5; possible D gene TRBD1, 6 bases. The CDR3 runs 15 residues. Germline lookup yields CDR1 SGHAT and CDR2 FQNNGV. The ends were cut back, 2 bases at V and 4 bases at J, with 14 bases in the middle. CDR3 amino acids: CASSLNRIGGETQYF. The CDR3 nucleotides read TGTGCCAGCAGCTTAAACCGGATAGGGGGAGAGACCCAGTACTTC.

CDR3 in amino acids: CASSGDRVNNYGYTF. The CDR3 DNA follows: TGTGCCAGTAGCGGGGACAGGGTGAATAACTATGGCTACACCTTC. The chain is built from TRBV19 and TRBJ1-2, with 9 bases fitting TRBD1. Germline trimming cut 6 bases from V and 1 base from J; bases unmatched to any gene: 6. Looked up from germline, CDR1 is LNHDA and CDR2 is SQIVND (reference sequence). This CDR3 is built from 15 residues.

This rearrangement joins TRBV6-4 to TRBJ2-1; perhaps TRBD1 as D (6 bases). Trimming stripped 0 bases from V and 9 bases from J, with 21 bases between. The V gene's germline CDR1 is MRHNA and CDR2 SNTAGT. The CDR3 is 17 amino acids. In DNA, the CDR3 is TGTGCCAGCAGTGACTCCCCAGGGCCTTTGCAAGGGGGTGAGCAGTTCTTC. Its protein is CASSDSPGPLQGGEQFF.

The count of this clone is one. This sequence joins TRBV18 and TRBJ1-1; D possibly corresponds to TRBD1 (5 bases). The CDR3 length is 14 residues. Germline CDR1 and CDR2: KGHSH and LQKENI. The V end was cut by 3 bases, the J end by 7 bases, with 15 bases between. CDR3 in DNA: TGTGCCAGCTCACCTCGGTCAGGGTTGGATGAAGCTTTCTTT. This gives the protein CASSPRSGLDEAFF. The whole variable domain, filled in from reference TRBV18 and TRBJ1-1, reads NAGVMQNPRHLVRRRGQEARLRCSPMKGHSHVYWYRQLPEEGLKFMVYLQKENIIDESGMPKERFSAEFPKEGPSILRIQQVVRGDSAAYFCASSPRSGLDEAFFGQGTRLTVV.

The rearrangement uses TRBV6-5 and TRBJ1-4; 8 bases are a match to TRBD1. The CDR3 is made up of 15 amino acids. CDR1 and CDR2 from the germline V gene are MNHEY and SVGAGI. J lost 5 bases, V lost 8 bases, and 10 bases had no gene match. CDR3 nucleotides: TGTGCCAGCGGCCGAACCGGACAGGGAAATGAAAAACTGTTTTTT. It yields the protein CASGRTGQGNEKLFF.

The rearrangement uses TRBV7-3 and TRBJ2-5; 10 positions match TRBD2. Germline trimming cut 5 bases from V and 0 bases from J; bases unmatched to any gene: 6. Germline CDR1 is SGHTA and CDR2 is FQGTGA. There are 16 residues in the CDR3. The CDR3 reads CASSPQRGGNQETQYF. The CDR3 region has the DNA TGTGCCAGCAGCCCCCAGCGGGGGGGTAACCAAGAGACCCAGTACTTC.

This clone turned up a few times. The CDR3: CASSLTPGQGADGYTF. The CDR3 nucleotides read TGTGCCAGCAGCTTAACCCCGGGACAGGGGGCAGATGGCTACACCTTC. The chain uses TRBV7-2 and TRBJ1-2; 12 bases map to TRBD1. V was pared by 2 bases and J by 6 bases, with 7 bases of the junction left unmatched. The V gene's germline CDR1 is SGHTA and CDR2 FQGNSA. The CDR3 is 16 residues long.

The gene calls are TRBV6-1 and TRBJ2-4, with 9 nucleotides matching TRBD2. Germline-derived CDR1 and CDR2 are MNHNS and SASEGT. This CDR3 spans 13 amino acids. V dropped 7 bases and J dropped 9; count of bases not matched to a gene: 7. CDR3 DNA sequence: TGTGCCAGCAACCCTAGCGGGATGAGCATTCAGTACTTC. Protein: CASNPSGMSIQYF.

This clone was recorded only once. This chain links TRBV5-4 with TRBJ2-1; D is unresolved. The CDR3 loop spans 12 amino acids. From germline, CDR1 is SGHNT and CDR2 YYREEE (reference sequence). V was cut by 3 bases and J by 3 bases, with 4 bases left in between. The CDR3 loop reads CASSSNYNEQFF. The DNA for the CDR3 is TGTGCCAGCAGCTCAAACTACAATGAGCAGTTCTTC.

This clone showed up just once. This sequence joins TRBV27 and TRBJ1-5; a weak D match, TRBD1 (5 bases). The CDR3 runs 14 residues. Deletions cut 3 bases from V and 0 bases from J, with 6 bases between. The germline CDR1 and CDR2 sequences are MNHEY and SMNVEV (reference sequence). CDR3 protein: CASSFQGSNQPQHF. Here the CDR3 DNA reads TGTGCCAGCAGTTTTCAGGGTAGCAATCAGCCCCAGCATTTT.